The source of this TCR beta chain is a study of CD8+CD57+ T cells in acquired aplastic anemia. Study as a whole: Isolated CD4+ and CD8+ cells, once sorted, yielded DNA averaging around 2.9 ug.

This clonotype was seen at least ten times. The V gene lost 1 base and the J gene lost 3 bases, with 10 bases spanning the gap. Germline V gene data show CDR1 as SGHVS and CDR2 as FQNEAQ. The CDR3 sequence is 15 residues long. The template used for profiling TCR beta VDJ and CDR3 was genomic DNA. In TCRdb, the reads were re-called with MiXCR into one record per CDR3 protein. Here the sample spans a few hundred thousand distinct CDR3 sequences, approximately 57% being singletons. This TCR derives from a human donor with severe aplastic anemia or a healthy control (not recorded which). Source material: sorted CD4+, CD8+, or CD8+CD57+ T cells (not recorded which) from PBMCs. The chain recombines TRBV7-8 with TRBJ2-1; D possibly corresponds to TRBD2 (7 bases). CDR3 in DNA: TGTGCCAGCAGCTTAGGGGGGGGCGACTACAATGAGCAGTTCTTC. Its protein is CASSLGGGDYNEQFF.